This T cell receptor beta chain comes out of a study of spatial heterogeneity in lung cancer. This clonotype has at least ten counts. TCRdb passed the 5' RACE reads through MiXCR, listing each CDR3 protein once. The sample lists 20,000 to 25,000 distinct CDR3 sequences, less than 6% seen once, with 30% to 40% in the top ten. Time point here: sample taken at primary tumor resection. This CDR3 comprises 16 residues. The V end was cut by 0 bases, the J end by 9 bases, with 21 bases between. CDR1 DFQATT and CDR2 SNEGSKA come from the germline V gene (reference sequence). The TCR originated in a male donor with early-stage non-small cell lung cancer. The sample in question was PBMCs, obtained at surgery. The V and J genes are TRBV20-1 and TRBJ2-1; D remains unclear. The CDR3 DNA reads TGCAGTGCTAGAGATCCCTCTCTAGAGTTTTTTAGTGAGCAGTTCTTC. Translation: CSARDPSLEFFSEQFF.